The 13 T cell receptor beta chains given below trace back to one sample, sequenced in a study of control samples from healthy donors and cancer patients. Libraries were prepared by immunoSEQ multiplex PCR; TCRdb keeps only in-frame clonotypes and omits some of them. The sample lists about 40,000 clones, around 87% occurring once. Sequenced: PBMCs. The receptor set was obtained from a woman between 55 and 75 years old with lung cancer.

The chain carries TRBV7-2 and TRBJ2-7; D is undetermined. Deletions cut 5 bases from V and 3 bases from J, with 11 bases between. The germline V gene encodes CDR1 SGHTA and CDR2 FQGNSA. The CDR3 is 13 amino acids. This CDR3 reads CASSPQPVYEQYF. CDR3 in DNA: TGTGCCAGCAGCCCCCAGCCCGTCTACGAGCAGTACTTC.

The chain carries TRBV10-3 and TRBJ1-2, with D perhaps TRBD1 (6 bases). There are 16 residues in the CDR3. CDR1 and CDR2 from the germline V gene are ENHRY and SYGVKD. V was trimmed by 0 bases and J by 5 bases, leaving 16 bases between them. The CDR3 here is CAISESGDTLTYGYTF. The DNA of the CDR3 is TGTGCCATCAGTGAGTCGGGGGACACGTTGACTTATGGCTACACCTTC.

The rearrangement links TRBV4-3 to TRBJ1-2; 9 bases agree with TRBD1. The V and J ends lost 0 bases and 5 bases, in that order; junction bases with no gene match: 4. From germline, CDR1 is LGHNA and CDR2 YSLEER. CDR3 length equals 15 residues. The CDR3 loop is CASSQDLGQGYGYTF. In nucleotides, the CDR3 is TGCGCCAGCAGCCAAGATCTAGGACAGGGGTATGGCTACACCTTC.

The CDR3 spells CATSRDPGTGMTRSTEKLFF. For the CDR3, the DNA is TGTGCCACCAGCAGAGATCCTGGGACAGGCATGACTAGGTCTACTGAAAAACTGTTTTTT. V is TRBV15 and J is TRBJ1-4, with 8 bases identical to TRBD1. The CDR3 is 20 amino acids. Germline lookup yields CDR1 LNHNV and CDR2 YYDKDF (reference sequence). With 0 bases clipped from V and 7 bases from J, the junction kept 19 bases outside the gene matches.

The chain carries TRBV24-1 and TRBJ2-7; weak D call: TRBD1 (6 bases). V lost 6 bases to trimming and J lost 0 bases, with 8 bases between them. Germline-derived CDR1 and CDR2 are KGHDR and SFDVKD. This CDR3 contains 13 residues. The DNA of the CDR3 is TGTGCCACCAGTCAGGGACACTCCTACGAGCAGTACTTC. This gives the protein CATSQGHSYEQYF.

CDR3 residues: CASSYPGSDTQYF. The CDR3 DNA is TGTGCCAGCAGCTACCCTGGGTCAGATACGCAGTATTTT. The chain carries TRBV7-2 and TRBJ2-3; D gene uncertain. The CDR3 is made up of 13 amino acids. Trimming left V 4 bases short and J 4 bases short, with 9 bases between. CDR1 SGHTA and CDR2 FQGNSA come from the germline V gene.

V gene TRBV7-3 combines with J gene TRBJ2-2, with D possibly being TRBD1 (5 bases). Germline V gene lookup returns CDR1 SGHTA and CDR2 FQGTGA. The V gene lost 2 bases and the J gene lost 6 bases, with 10 bases spanning the gap. This CDR3 region has 14 residues. CDR3 loop: CASSLGLGPGELFF. The CDR3 DNA follows: TGTGCCAGCAGCTTAGGCTTGGGGCCCGGGGAGCTGTTTTTT. The full variable domain, rest sourced from reference TRBV7-3 and TRBJ2-2, is GAGVSQTPSNKVTEKGKYVELRCDPISGHTALYWYRQSLGQGPEFLIYFQGTGAADDSGLPNDRFFAVRPEGSVSTLKIQRTERGDSAVYLCASSLGLGPGELFFGEGSRLTVL.

V usage is TRBV19 and J usage is TRBJ2-2; D might be TRBD1 or TRBD2, each matching 5 bases. Per the germline V gene, CDR1 is LNHDA and CDR2 is SQIVND (reference sequence). This CDR3 is built from 16 residues. The V end was cut by 6 bases, the J end by 0 bases, with 14 bases between. This CDR3 is CASSPPGRSNTGELFF. CDR3 DNA: TGTGCCAGTAGCCCTCCGGGACGCTCGAACACCGGGGAGCTGTTTTTT.

The V and J genes are TRBV9 and TRBJ2-3; the match to TRBD2 covers 9 bases. V trimming: 3 bases; J trimming: 4 bases; junction bases outside the gene matches: 6. Germline CDR1 SGDLS, CDR2 YYNGEE. This CDR3 comprises 15 residues. CDR3 nucleotides: TGTGCCAGCAGCGGTGCGGGGGGGGGCCCAGATACGCAGTATTTT. This codes for CASSGAGGGPDTQYF. The full variable domain, rest sourced from reference TRBV9 and TRBJ2-3, is DSGVTQTPKHLITATGQRVTLRCSPRSGDLSVYWYQQSLDQGLQFLIQYYNGEERAKGNILERFSAQQFPDLHSELNLSSLELGDSALYFCASSGAGGGPDTQYFGPGTRLTVL.

The rearrangement uses TRBV10-3 and TRBJ2-3, with TRBD2 matching 10 bases. The CDR3 runs to 17 residues. Germline V gene sequence: CDR1 ENHRY, CDR2 SYGVKD. J was trimmed by 2 bases and V by 2 bases; bases with no gene match: 7. The CDR3 DNA sequence: TGTGCCATCAGTGAGATAGCGGGAGGCCTCGCCACAGATACGCAGTATTTT. This encodes CAISEIAGGLATDTQYF.

This clone occurred once. The chain carries TRBV28 and TRBJ2-1, with 14 bases fitting TRBD2. The CDR3 runs 15 residues. Germline V gene sequence: CDR1 MDHEN, CDR2 SYDVKM. V gave up 6 bases and J gave up 7 bases; unmatched junction bases: 5. CDR3 amino acids: CASRGTSGSMNEQFF. The CDR3 nucleotides are TGTGCCAGCAGGGGGACTAGCGGGAGTATGAATGAGCAGTTCTTC.

The chain links TRBV18 to TRBJ2-1, with TRBD2 matching over 10 bases. Trimming took 6 bases from V and 7 from J; bases not matched to a gene: 9. This CDR3 contains 15 residues. In germline, CDR1 is KGHSH, CDR2 LQKENI. The CDR3 DNA is TGTGCCAGCTCCCCCGGGACTAGCGCTGTAAATGAGCAGTTCTTC. Its translation: CASSPGTSAVNEQFF.

The chain joins TRBV7-3 to TRBJ2-7, with 10 nucleotides matching TRBD2. The CDR3 sequence is 16 residues long. With V trimmed by 4 bases and J by 3 bases, 9 bases remained unmatched. The germline V gene has CDR1 SGHTA and CDR2 FQGTGA. The CDR3 region is CASSWGRGLAIYEQYF. In DNA form, the CDR3 reads TGTGCCAGCAGCTGGGGGCGGGGACTAGCGATCTACGAGCAGTACTTC.